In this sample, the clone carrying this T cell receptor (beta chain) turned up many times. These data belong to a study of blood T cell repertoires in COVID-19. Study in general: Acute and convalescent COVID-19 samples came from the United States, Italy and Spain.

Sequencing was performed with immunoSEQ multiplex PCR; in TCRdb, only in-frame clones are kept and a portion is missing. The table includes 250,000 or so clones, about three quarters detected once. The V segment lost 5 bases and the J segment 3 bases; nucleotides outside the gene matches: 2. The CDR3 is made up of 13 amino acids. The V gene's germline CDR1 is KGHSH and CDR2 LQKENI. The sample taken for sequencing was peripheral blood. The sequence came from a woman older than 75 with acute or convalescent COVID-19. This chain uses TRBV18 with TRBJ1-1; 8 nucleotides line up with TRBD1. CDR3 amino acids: CASSSDRDTEAFF. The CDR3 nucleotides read TGTGCCAGCTCATCGGACAGGGACACTGAAGCTTTCTTT. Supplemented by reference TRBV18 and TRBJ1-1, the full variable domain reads NAGVMQNPRHLVRRRGQEARLRCSPMKGHSHVYWYRQLPEEGLKFMVYLQKENIIDESGMPKERFSAEFPKEGPSILRIQQVVRGDSAAYFCASSSDRDTEAFFGQGTRLTVV.